This T cell receptor beta chain was retrieved from a study of CD8+CD57+ T cells in acquired aplastic anemia. Study at large: Sorted cells (CD4+ and CD8+) yielded DNA amounts that averaged around 3.1 ug. The study obtained about 10 million reads on average for CD4+ cells from healthy donors.

TCR beta VDJ and CDR3 profiling used genomic DNA as template. One entry per CDR3 protein results from TCRdb running MiXCR on the reads. Seen here are more than 40,000 distinct CDR3 sequences, 55% to 75% observed once, and the top ten hold under 40%. Germline lookup yields CDR1 SGHAT and CDR2 FQDESV (reference sequence). Deletions cut 6 bases from V and 8 bases from J, with 20 bases between. This CDR3 spans 15 amino acids. The rearrangement joins TRBV11-1 to TRBJ2-1; D remains ambiguous. This clonotype originated in a human donor in good health, serving as a control. The material sequenced was sorted CD4+, CD8+, or CD8+CD57+ T cells (not recorded which) from PBMCs. In DNA, the CDR3 is TGTGCCAGCAGTTTACGAGCCCGGCACTTCGATGAGCAGTTCTTC. This sequence encodes CASSLRARHFDEQFF.